This T cell receptor beta chain was retrieved from a study of blood T cell repertoires in COVID-19 (dated by TCRdb to 2019 to 2021). Context from the whole study: Collaborator samples came from the United States, Italy and Spain and covered acute and convalescent phases of COVID-19. A freely available public database, intended as a resource for researchers studying the immune response to SARS-CoV-2, is where the repertoires were released. The dataset comprised deeply sampled blood TCRbeta repertoires from subjects exposed to, actively infected with, or recovered from COVID-19. Where HLA class I and class II types were available, the types were taken from metadata supplied by the sample provider, not from assay-based typing. The material from the prospective study consisted of cDNA or gDNA derived from T cells, B-cell-depleted T cells, or PBMCs. Nearly every sample came with metadata listing a de-identified subject ID, COVID-19 status, age in years and sex. Samples came from the ongoing ImmuneRACE study (first 160 participants) plus 1,254 subjects from 6 global collaborators.

Paper-wide results and their limitations: Clinical and demographic metadata were provided uncurated, with the amount varying by source and participant.

From cysteine to phenylalanine, the CDR3 is 16 amino acids long. Just CDR3 DNA is preserved here, 48 bases in frame from base 1. Ends trimmed: V by 3 bases, J by 1 base; bases unmatched to a gene: 5. CDR1 MDHEN and CDR2 SYDVKM are derived from the germline V gene. The collaborating institutions used their own protocols to collect whole blood in K2EDTA tubes. For TCRbeta analysis, collaborator samples were shipped as frozen whole blood, as isolated PBMCs, or as DNA extracted from either sample type. This clone was recorded a few times. The antigen it recognizes is unknown. Per-base qualities were not stored, and no clone one base away is much larger. TCRbeta CDR3 regions were amplified from genomic DNA by means of the immunoSEQ Assay, a bias-controlled multiplex PCR. Per the original workflow: Within the assay, amplification of reference gene primers was used to estimate how many nucleated cells each sample contained. To quantify the absolute abundance of each unique TCRbeta CDR3 rearrangement, sequence reads were collapsed and filtered. For each sample, productive Simpson clonality was calculated as the square root of Simpson's diversity index over productive rearrangements. The source is immuneACCESS, and TCRdb retained only in-frame sequences with V and J called. Part of the clones is not carried over; for the studies checked, unresolved V genes explain less than half of this, and the remainder is unexplained. V, J and clone size were drawn from that table, and D and trimming were deduced from the DNA. A total of 200,000 or so clones appear in this sample, 70% to 90% of them only once. Jointly, the top ten make up about 6% of the sample.

This receptor was obtained from an elderly man with acute or convalescent COVID-19. The sequence joins TRBV28 to TRBJ1-5; a stretch of 8 junction bases matches TRBD1. Material: peripheral blood. DNA sequence: TGTGCCAGCAGTTTCGGACAGGGCTGGAGCAATCAGCCCCAGCATTTT. Translated, it gives CASSFGQGWSNQPQHF.